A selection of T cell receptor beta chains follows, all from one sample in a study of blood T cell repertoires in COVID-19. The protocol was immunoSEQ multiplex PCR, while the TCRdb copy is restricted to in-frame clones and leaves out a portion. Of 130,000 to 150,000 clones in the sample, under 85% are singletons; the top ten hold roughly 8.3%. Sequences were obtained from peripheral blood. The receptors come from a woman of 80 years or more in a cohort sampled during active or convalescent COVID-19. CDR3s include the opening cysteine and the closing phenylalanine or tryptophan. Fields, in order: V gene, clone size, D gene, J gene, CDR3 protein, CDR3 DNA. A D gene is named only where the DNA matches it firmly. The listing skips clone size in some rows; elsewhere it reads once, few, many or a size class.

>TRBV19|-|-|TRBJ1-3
CASTRTDYGNTIYF
TGTGCCAGTACAAGGACAGACTACGGAAACACCATATATTTT
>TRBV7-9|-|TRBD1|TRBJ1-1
CASSNRGLGDTEAFF
TGTGCCAGCAGTAACAGGGGGCTTGGGGACACTGAAGCTTTCTTT
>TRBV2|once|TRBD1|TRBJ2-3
CASSEGGQATDTQYF
TGTGCCAGCAGTGAAGGCGGACAGGCCACAGATACGCAGTATTTT
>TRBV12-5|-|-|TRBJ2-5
CASSKDSLQETQYF
TGTGCTAGTTCAAAGGACAGTTTACAAGAGACCCAGTACTTC
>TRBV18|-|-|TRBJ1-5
CASSPRAGNQPQHF
TGTGCCAGCTCACCCAGGGCCGGCAATCAGCCCCAGCATTTT
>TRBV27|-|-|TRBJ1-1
CASSFSRSMNTEAFF
TGTGCCAGCAGTTTCTCTAGATCAATGAACACTGAAGCTTTCTTT
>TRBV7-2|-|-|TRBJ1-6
CASSLGGYNSPLHF
TGTGCCAGCAGCTTAGGCGGTTATAATTCACCCCTCCACTTT
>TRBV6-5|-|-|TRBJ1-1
CASQPAGRRNTEAFF
TGTGCCAGCCAACCAGCGGGGCGGAGGAACACTGAAGCTTTCTTT
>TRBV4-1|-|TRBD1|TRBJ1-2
CASSPGTGVNPNYGYTF
TGCGCCAGCAGCCCTGGGACAGGGGTTAACCCTAACTATGGCTACACCTTC
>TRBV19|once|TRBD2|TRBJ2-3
CASSLGTSADTQYF
TGTGCCAGTAGTCTAGGGACTAGCGCGGATACGCAGTATTTT
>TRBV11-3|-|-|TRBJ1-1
CASSLSGVNTEAFF
TGTGCCAGCAGCTTATCTGGAGTGAACACTGAAGCTTTCTTT
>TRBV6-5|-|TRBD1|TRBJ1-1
CASNNRGWSTEAFF
TGTGCCAGCAATAACAGGGGTTGGTCCACTGAAGCTTTCTTT
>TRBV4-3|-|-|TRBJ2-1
CASSQDRSLNTHNEQFF
TGCGCCAGCAGCCAAGACCGTAGCCTCAATACGCACAATGAGCAGTTCTTC
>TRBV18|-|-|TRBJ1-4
CASSPRGLPEKLFF
TGTGCCAGCTCACCAAGGGGGTTACCCGAAAAACTGTTTTTT
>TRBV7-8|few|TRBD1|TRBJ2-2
CASSSGQGRELFF
TGTGCCAGCAGCTCAGGACAGGGAAGGGAGCTGTTTTTT
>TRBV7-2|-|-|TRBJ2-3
CASSYPSVDTQYF
TGTGCCAGCAGCTACCCTAGCGTTGATACGCAGTATTTT
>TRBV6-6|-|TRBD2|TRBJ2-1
CASRTGTTYNEQFF
TGTGCCAGCAGGACCGGGACTACCTACAATGAGCAGTTCTTC
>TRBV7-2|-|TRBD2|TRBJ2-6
CASSLHFGGASGANVLTF
TGTGCCAGCAGCCTCCATTTCGGGGGGGCCTCTGGGGCCAACGTCCTGACTTTC
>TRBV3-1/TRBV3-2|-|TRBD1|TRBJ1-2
CASSQTGGAGYGYTF
TGTGCCAGCAGCCAAACAGGGGGCGCAGGCTATGGCTACACCTTC
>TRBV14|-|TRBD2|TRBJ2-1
CASSRLGSGAKEQFF
TGTGCCAGCAGCCGCCTTGGGAGCGGGGCTAAAGAGCAGTTCTTC
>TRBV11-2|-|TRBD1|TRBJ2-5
CASSLDRGTGAETQYF
TGTGCCAGCAGCTTAGATCGAGGGACAGGGGCAGAGACCCAGTACTTC
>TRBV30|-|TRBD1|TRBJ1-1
CAWADRENTEAFF
TGTGCCTGGGCCGACAGGGAGAACACTGAAGCTTTCTTT
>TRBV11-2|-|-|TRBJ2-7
CASSFVTGSYEQYF
TGTGCCAGCAGCTTCGTAACAGGGTCCTACGAGCAGTACTTC
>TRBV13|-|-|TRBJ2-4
CASSFRGAAKNIQYF
TGTGCCAGCAGCTTCAGGGGCGCGGCCAAAAACATTCAGTACTTC
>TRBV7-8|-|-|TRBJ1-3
CASSLGGAGNTIYF
TGTGCCAGCAGCTTGGGGGGGGCCGGAAACACCATATATTTT
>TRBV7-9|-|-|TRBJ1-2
CASSLGGAAGYGYTF
TGTGCCAGCAGCTTAGGGGGCGCAGCCGGCTATGGCTACACCTTC
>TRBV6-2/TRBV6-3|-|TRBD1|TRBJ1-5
CASSRQGGNQPQHF
TGTGCCAGCAGCCGACAGGGGGGCAATCAGCCCCAGCATTTT
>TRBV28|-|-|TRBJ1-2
CASSLGGLGYGYTF
TGTGCCAGCAGTTTAGGAGGGCTCGGCTATGGCTACACCTTC
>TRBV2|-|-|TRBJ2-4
CASSVEGTLAKNIQYF
TGTGCCAGCAGTGTAGAGGGGACTTTAGCCAAAAACATTCAGTACTTC
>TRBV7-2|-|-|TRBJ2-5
CASSVYSGIQYF
TGTGCCAGCAGCGTTTACTCAGGTATCCAGTACTTC
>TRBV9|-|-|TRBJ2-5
CASSGRGARGETQYF
TGTGCCAGCAGCGGCCGGGGGGCACGTGGGGAGACCCAGTACTTC
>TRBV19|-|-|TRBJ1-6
CASSIGQPTNSPLHF
TGTGCCAGTAGTATAGGACAGCCGACAAATTCACCCCTCCACTTT
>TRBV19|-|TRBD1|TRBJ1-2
CASSARDRGNYGYTF
TGTGCCAGTAGTGCTCGGGACAGGGGGAACTATGGCTACACCTTC